One and the same sample provided the 18 T cell receptor beta chains below, sequenced in a study of T cell responses to AZD1222 COVID-19 vaccine. Clones were sequenced by immunoSEQ multiplex PCR, and TCRdb holds only the in-frame ones, with some missing. The sample consists of about 210,000 clones, 90% to 95% of them appearing once. The sample in question was peripheral blood, obtained 28 days after the second dose of the MenACWY control vaccine. Source of these receptors: an adult who received the MenACWY meningococcal vaccine as a control.

The V gene is TRBV14, the J gene TRBJ1-3; 9 nucleotides line up with TRBD1. V shed 1 base, J shed 4 bases, and the junction held 2 bases outside the gene matches. The germline V gene has CDR1 SGHDN and CDR2 FVKESK. The CDR3 is 15 amino acids. DNA of the CDR3: TGTGCCAGCAGCCAAGCCGGGACAGGGGGAAACACCATATATTTT. Translating it yields CASSQAGTGGNTIYF.

In nucleotides, the CDR3 is TGTGCCAGCAGCCTAGGGGGGCGCGGCACAGATACGCAGTATTTT. Its translation is CASSLGGRGTDTQYF. This chain joins TRBV28 and TRBJ2-3; the D gene could be TRBD1 or TRBD2 (6 bases each). V was trimmed by 6 bases and J by 1 base, leaving 14 bases between them. The CDR3 sequence is 15 residues long. Germline V CDR1 and CDR2: MDHEN, SYDVKM.

The chain is built from TRBV28 and TRBJ1-2; 9 bases line up with TRBD1. The CDR3 is 16 amino acids. Germline V gene sequence: CDR1 MDHEN, CDR2 SYDVKM. V gave up 5 bases and J gave up 6 bases; unmatched junction bases: 13. In nucleotides, the CDR3 is TGTGCCAGCAGTACACGACAGGGGGAAGCGATCGATGGCTACACCTTC. Amino acid sequence: CASSTRQGEAIDGYTF.

The chain combines TRBV5-6 with TRBJ1-1; no firm D call. Germline lookup yields CDR1 SGHDT and CDR2 YYEEEE. This CDR3 region has 14 residues. V was cut by 1 base and J by 3 bases, with 10 bases left in between. For the CDR3, the DNA is TGTGCCAGCAGCTTGAAGGACCGGTACACTGAAGCTTTCTTT. Its translation is CASSLKDRYTEAFF.

Remarks on this clone: Other DNA sequences within the sample encode an identical CDR3. The chain employs TRBV19 and TRBJ1-3; D is perhaps TRBD1 (5 bases). Germline V gives CDR1 LNHDA, CDR2 SQIVND (reference sequence). The germline V and J ends were trimmed by 6 bases and 0 bases, with 9 bases remaining between them. The CDR3 runs 14 residues. As DNA, the CDR3 is TGTGCCAGTAGGGGGACGGACTCTGGAAACACCATATATTTT. It translates to CASRGTDSGNTIYF.

The chain joins TRBV7-3 to TRBJ2-2; perhaps TRBD2 as D (5 bases). The V gene's germline CDR1 is SGHTA and CDR2 FQGTGA. Trimming removed 0 bases at V and 4 bases at J, with 6 bases between. This CDR3 contains 14 residues. Here the CDR3 DNA reads TGTGCCAGCAGCTTAACAGGGAGCACCGGGGAGCTGTTTTTT. This gives the protein CASSLTGSTGELFF.

CDR3 nucleotide sequence: TGTGCCAGCAGCGCCGGGACAGGTGTTATCGGCACCATATATTTT. This sequence encodes CASSAGTGVIGTIYF. The chain combines TRBV5-8 with TRBJ1-3; 8 bases line up with TRBD1. The trim removed 4 bases at V and 9 bases at J, leaving 12 bases unmatched. There are 15 residues in the CDR3. Germline V CDR1 and CDR2: SGHTS, YDEGEE.

This clone has only one observation. This chain joins TRBV25-1 and TRBJ2-2; weak D call: TRBD2 (5 bases). The V end lost 3 bases, the J end lost 6 bases, and 17 bases lay between the germline ends. CDR1 and CDR2 (germline): MGHDK, SYGVNS. The CDR3 consists of 16 residues. CDR3 amino acids: CASSDASGLAPGELFF. The CDR3 DNA reads TGTGCCAGCAGTGACGCCTCCGGGCTAGCTCCCGGGGAGCTGTTTTTT.

This sequence joins TRBV5-4 and TRBJ2-1, with 10 bases matching TRBD2. The CDR3 runs 15 residues. CDR1 is SGHNT and CDR2 is YYREEE in the germline V gene (reference sequence). The V segment lost 5 bases and the J segment 4 bases; nucleotides outside the gene matches: 6. CDR3 DNA: TGTGCCAGCAGGCGTACTAGCGGGGAGTACAATGAGCAGTTCTTC. This translates into CASRRTSGEYNEQFF.

The chain is built from TRBV28 and TRBJ2-1; D gene uncertain. Deletions cut 5 bases from V and 9 bases from J, with 8 bases between. CDR1 is MDHEN and CDR2 is SYDVKM in the germline V gene. There are 11 residues in the CDR3. CDR3 region: CASSIPREQFF. The CDR3 coding sequence is TGTGCCAGCAGTATACCCCGTGAGCAGTTCTTC.

V is TRBV6-1 and J is TRBJ2-1; 10 nucleotides match TRBD1. V shed 4 bases, J shed 6 bases, and the junction held 12 bases outside the gene matches. CDR1 MNHNS and CDR2 SASEGT come from the germline V gene. The CDR3 spans 17 residues. The CDR3 nucleotides read TGTGCCAGCAGTGGCAGACAGGGGGCGCCTTGGCCCAATGAGCAGTTCTTC. This encodes CASSGRQGAPWPNEQFF.

The rearrangement links TRBV7-3 to TRBJ2-2; D unresolved. V was pared by 1 base and J by 4 bases, with 10 bases between. There are 15 residues in the CDR3. The germline CDR1 and CDR2 sequences are SGHTA and FQGTGA. CDR3 bases: TGTGCCAGCAGCTTAAACTTGAGAGGCACCGGGGAGCTGTTTTTT. Translation gives CASSLNLRGTGELFF.

CDR3 sequence (DNA): TGCGCCAGCAGCTTGGTTACAGGCTCCTACGAGCAGTACTTC. Amino acid sequence: CASSLVTGSYEQYF. The J gene is TRBJ2-7, the V gene TRBV5-1; D perhaps matches TRBD1 (5 bases). The V gene's germline CDR1 is SGHRS and CDR2 YFSETQ. CDR3 length: 14 amino acids. The germline V and J ends were trimmed by 0 bases and 0 bases, with 7 bases remaining between them.

V usage is TRBV2 and J usage is TRBJ1-1, with a tentative D call TRBD1 (5 bases). CDR1 is SNHLY, CDR2 FYNNEI, per germline. This CDR3 region has 13 residues. The V and J ends lost 2 bases and 4 bases respectively, with 8 bases between them. CDR3 sequence: CASSESGTTEAFF. The CDR3 DNA reads as TGTGCCAGCAGTGAATCAGGGACCACTGAAGCTTTCTTT.

The CDR3 loop reads CASSIEGIGQGSSYNEQFF. The CDR3 nucleotides are TGTGCCAGTAGTATAGAAGGGATCGGACAGGGCAGCTCCTACAATGAGCAGTTCTTC. This sequence joins TRBV19 and TRBJ2-1, with 8 bases that match TRBD1. The CDR3 spans 19 residues. Trimming at V came to 0 bases and at J to 0 bases, leaving 10 bases not matched to a gene. Germline V gene sequence: CDR1 LNHDA, CDR2 SQIVND (reference sequence). Based on the CDR3 plus reference TRBV19 and TRBJ2-1, the full variable domain is DGGITQSPKYLFRKEGQNVTLSCEQNLNHDAMYWYRQDPGQGLRLIYYSQIVNDFQKGDIAEGYSVSREKKESFPLTVTSAQKNPTAFYLCASSIEGIGQGSSYNEQFFGPGTRLTVL.

This chain links TRBV9 with TRBJ1-2, with D maybe TRBD1 (6 bases). Germline V gene lookup returns CDR1 SGDLS and CDR2 YYNGEE. The germline V and J ends were trimmed by 8 bases and 8 bases, with 13 bases remaining between them. This CDR3 contains 11 residues. CDR3: CASGGRRGYTF. In DNA, the CDR3 is TGTGCCAGTGGGGGGCGGAGGGGCTACACCTTC.

This rearrangement joins TRBV24-1 to TRBJ2-1, with a weak D call TRBD1 (5 bases). Germline V CDR1 and CDR2: KGHDR, SFDVKD. The germline V and J ends were trimmed by 3 bases and 11 bases, with 10 bases remaining between them. This CDR3 has 12 residues. The CDR3 loop is CATSDPDTQQFF. In DNA form, the CDR3 reads TGTGCCACCAGTGATCCGGACACCCAGCAGTTCTTC.

The chain uses TRBV28 and TRBJ1-5; D remains unclear. Between the trimmed V and J ends, which lost 5 bases and 6 bases, there was a span of 11 bases. The CDR3 has 13 residues. CDR1 and CDR2 from the germline V gene are MDHEN and SYDVKM. The CDR3 region has the DNA TGTGCCAGCAGTGACCCCGGTGGTCAGCCCCAGCATTTT. Its protein is CASSDPGGQPQHF. Full variable domain (missing parts from reference TRBV28 and TRBJ1-5): DVKVTQSSRYLVKRTGEKVFLECVQDMDHENMFWYRQDPGLGLRLIYFSYDVKMKEKGDIPEGYSVSREKKERFSLILESASTNQTSMYLCASSDPGGQPQHFGDGTRLSIL.